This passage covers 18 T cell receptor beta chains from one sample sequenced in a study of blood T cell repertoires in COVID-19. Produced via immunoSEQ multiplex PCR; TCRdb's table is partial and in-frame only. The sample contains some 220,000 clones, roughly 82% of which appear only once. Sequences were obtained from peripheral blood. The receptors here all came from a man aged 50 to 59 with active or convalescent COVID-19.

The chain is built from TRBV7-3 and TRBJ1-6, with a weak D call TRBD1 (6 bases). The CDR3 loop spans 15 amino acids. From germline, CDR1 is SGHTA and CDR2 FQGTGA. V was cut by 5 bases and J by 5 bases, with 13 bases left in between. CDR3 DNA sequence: TGTGCCAGCAGCCTCACCGGGACAAATAATTCACCCCTCCACTTT. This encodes CASSLTGTNNSPLHF.

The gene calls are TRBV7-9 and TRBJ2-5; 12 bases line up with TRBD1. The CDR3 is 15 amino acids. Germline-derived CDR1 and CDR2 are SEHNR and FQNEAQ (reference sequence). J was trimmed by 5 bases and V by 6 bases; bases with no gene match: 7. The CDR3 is CASRPGQGAWETQYF. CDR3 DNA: TGTGCCAGCAGACCGGGACAGGGGGCTTGGGAGACCCAGTACTTC.

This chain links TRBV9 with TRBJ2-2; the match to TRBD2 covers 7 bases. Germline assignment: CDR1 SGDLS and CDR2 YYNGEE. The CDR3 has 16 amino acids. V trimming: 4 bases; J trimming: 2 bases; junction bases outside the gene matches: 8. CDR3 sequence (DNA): TGTGCCAGCAGCACAAGGGGCGGGGGAAACACCGGGGAGCTGTTTTTT. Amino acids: CASSTRGGGNTGELFF.

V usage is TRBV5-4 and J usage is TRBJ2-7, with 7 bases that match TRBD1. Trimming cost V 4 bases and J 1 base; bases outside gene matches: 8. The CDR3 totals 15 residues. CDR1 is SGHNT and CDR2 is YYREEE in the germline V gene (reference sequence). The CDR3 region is CASSRRDRHSYEQYF. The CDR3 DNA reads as TGTGCCAGCAGCCGCCGGGACAGACATTCCTACGAGCAGTACTTC.

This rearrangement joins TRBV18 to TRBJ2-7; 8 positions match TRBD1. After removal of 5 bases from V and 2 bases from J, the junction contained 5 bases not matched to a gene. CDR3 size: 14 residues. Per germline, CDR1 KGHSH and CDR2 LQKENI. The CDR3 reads CASSSGQGAYEQYV. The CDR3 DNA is TGTGCCAGCTCAAGCGGACAGGGCGCCTACGAGCAGTACGTC.

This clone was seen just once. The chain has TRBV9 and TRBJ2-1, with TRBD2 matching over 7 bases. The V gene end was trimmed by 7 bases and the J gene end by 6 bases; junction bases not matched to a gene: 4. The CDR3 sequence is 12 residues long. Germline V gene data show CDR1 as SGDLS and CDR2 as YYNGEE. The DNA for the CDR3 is TGTGCCAGCGCTAGCGGTGGCAATGAGCAGTTCTTC. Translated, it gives CASASGGNEQFF.

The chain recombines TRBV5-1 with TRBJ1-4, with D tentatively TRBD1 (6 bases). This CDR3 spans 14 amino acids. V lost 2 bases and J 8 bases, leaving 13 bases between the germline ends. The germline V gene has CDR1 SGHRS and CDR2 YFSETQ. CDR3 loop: CASSFQGLREKLFF. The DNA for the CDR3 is TGCGCCAGCAGCTTTCAGGGGCTGCGGGAAAAACTGTTTTTT.

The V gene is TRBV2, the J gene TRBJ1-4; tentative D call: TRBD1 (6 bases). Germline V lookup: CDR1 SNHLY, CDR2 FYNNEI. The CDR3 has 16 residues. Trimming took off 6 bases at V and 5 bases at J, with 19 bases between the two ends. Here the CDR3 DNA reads TGTGCCAGCAGCGCCATTGGAGGGGGACTAAATGAAAAACTGTTTTTT. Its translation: CASSAIGGGLNEKLFF.

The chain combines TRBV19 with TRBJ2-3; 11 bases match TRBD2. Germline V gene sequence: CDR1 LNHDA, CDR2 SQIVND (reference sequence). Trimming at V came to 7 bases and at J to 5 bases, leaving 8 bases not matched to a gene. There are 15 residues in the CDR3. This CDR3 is CASTASGRPGDTQYF. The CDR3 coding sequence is TGTGCCAGTACGGCTAGCGGGAGGCCCGGAGATACGCAGTATTTT. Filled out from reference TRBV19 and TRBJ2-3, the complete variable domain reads DGGITQSPKYLFRKEGQNVTLSCEQNLNHDAMYWYRQDPGQGLRLIYYSQIVNDFQKGDIAEGYSVSREKKESFPLTVTSAQKNPTAFYLCASTASGRPGDTQYFGPGTRLTVL.

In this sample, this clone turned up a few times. DNA for the CDR3: TGTGCCAGTAGTATTACGGGACAAAGCAATCAGCCCCAGCATTTT. It translates to CASSITGQSNQPQHF. The V call is TRBV19, the J call TRBJ1-5; TRBD1 is a possible D gene (6 bases). Deletions cut 3 bases from V and 1 base from J, with 10 bases between. The CDR3 totals 15 residues. Germline V gene sequence: CDR1 LNHDA, CDR2 SQIVND (reference sequence). The complete variable domain, with remaining parts taken from reference TRBV19 and TRBJ1-5, reads DGGITQSPKYLFRKEGQNVTLSCEQNLNHDAMYWYRQDPGQGLRLIYYSQIVNDFQKGDIAEGYSVSREKKESFPLTVTSAQKNPTAFYLCASSITGQSNQPQHFGDGTRLSIL.

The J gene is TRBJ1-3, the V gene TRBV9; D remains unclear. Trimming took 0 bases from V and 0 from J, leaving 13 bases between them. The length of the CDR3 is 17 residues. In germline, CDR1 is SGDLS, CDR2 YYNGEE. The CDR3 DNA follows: TGTGCCAGCAGCGTAGATCCCCATGGCGGCTCTGGAAACACCATATATTTT. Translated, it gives CASSVDPHGGSGNTIYF.

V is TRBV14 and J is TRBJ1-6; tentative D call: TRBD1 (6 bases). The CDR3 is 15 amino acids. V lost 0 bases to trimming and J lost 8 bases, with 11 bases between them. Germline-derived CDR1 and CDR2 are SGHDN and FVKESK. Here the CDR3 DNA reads TGTGCCAGCAGCCAAGATTCGGGGGGCTATTCACCCCTCCACTTT. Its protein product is CASSQDSGGYSPLHF.

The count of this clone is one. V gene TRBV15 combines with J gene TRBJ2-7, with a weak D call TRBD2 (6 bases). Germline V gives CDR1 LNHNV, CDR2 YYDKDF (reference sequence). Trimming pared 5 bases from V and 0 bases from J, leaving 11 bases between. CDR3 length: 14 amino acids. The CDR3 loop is CATSPLTSSYEQYF. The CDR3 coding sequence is TGTGCCACCAGCCCACTGACTAGCTCCTACGAGCAGTACTTC.

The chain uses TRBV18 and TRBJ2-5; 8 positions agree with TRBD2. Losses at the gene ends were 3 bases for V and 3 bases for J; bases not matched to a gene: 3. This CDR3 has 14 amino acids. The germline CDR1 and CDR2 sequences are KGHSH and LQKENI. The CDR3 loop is CASSPQAGEETQYF. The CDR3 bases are TGTGCCAGCTCACCCCAAGCGGGGGAAGAGACCCAGTACTTC.

Here the CDR3 DNA reads TGTGCCAGCAGTTCACCTAGCACAGGGTTGGGTGAAGCTTTCTTT. Translating gives CASSSPSTGLGEAFF. The chain links TRBV28 to TRBJ1-1; weak D call: TRBD1 (6 bases). Germline V lookup: CDR1 MDHEN, CDR2 SYDVKM. V shed 4 bases and J shed 7 bases, with 19 bases lying between them. The CDR3 has 15 amino acids.

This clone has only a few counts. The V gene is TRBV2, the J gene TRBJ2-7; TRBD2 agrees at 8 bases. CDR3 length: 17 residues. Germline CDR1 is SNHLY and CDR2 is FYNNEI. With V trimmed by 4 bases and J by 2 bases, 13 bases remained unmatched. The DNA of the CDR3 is TGTGCCAGCAGTGCACTAGCGGCCGTAACCCTCCCCTACGAGCAGTACTTC. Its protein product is CASSALAAVTLPYEQYF. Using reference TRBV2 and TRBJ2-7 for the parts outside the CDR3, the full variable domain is EPEVTQTPSHQVTQMGQEVILRCVPISNHLYFYWYRQILGQKVEFLVSFYNNEISEKSEIFDDQFSVERPDGSNFTLKIRSTKLEDSAMYFCASSALAAVTLPYEQYFGPGTRLTVT.

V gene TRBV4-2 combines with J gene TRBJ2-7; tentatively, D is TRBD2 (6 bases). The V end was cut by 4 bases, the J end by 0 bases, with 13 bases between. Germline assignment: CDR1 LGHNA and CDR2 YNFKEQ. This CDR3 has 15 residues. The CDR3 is CASSPYRGNSYEQYF. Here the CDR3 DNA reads TGTGCCAGCAGCCCCTACCGCGGGAACTCCTACGAGCAGTACTTC.

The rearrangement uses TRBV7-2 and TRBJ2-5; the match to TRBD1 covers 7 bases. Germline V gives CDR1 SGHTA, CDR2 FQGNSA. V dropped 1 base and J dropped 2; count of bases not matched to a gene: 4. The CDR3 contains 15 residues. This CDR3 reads CASSLGGTVQETQYF. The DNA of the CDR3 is TGTGCCAGCAGCTTAGGGGGGACAGTTCAAGAGACCCAGTACTTC.